A single sample is the source of the 21 T cell receptor beta chains below, sequenced in a study of TIL therapy for anti-PD-1-resistant metastatic lung cancer (dated by TCRdb to 2020 to 2022). The time point label, read with the paper, signifies: pre-treatment sample, taken before nivolumab and TIL therapy. TCR beta CDR3 regions were amplified from genomic DNA with the immunoSEQ v3 hsTCRB kit using bias-controlled multiplex PCR. Here the immuneACCESS table is served through TCRdb, limited to in-frame sequences with V and J called. Missing clones are a known gap in these copies; in checked studies unresolved V genes cover under half, and the rest lacks a known reason. For this sample there are around 20,000 clones; nearly 80% appear just once. Around 7% of the sample is in the top ten clones. Sequencing used blood, obtained at baseline. The receptor set was obtained from a person aged 25 to 85 with non-small cell lung cancer.

This clone is a singleton in its sample. This rearrangement joins TRBV6-5 to TRBJ1-5; D is ambiguous. The V gene lost 1 base and the J gene lost 3 bases, with 7 bases spanning the gap. The CDR3 is 14 residues long. Germline V gene data show CDR1 as MNHEY and CDR2 as SVGAGI. This CDR3 reads CASSYLGLNQPQHF. CDR3 DNA: TGTGCCAGCAGTTACTTGGGCCTCAATCAGCCCCAGCATTTT.

The chain recombines TRBV7-9 with TRBJ2-7, with TRBD1 matching over 7 bases. V dropped 6 bases and J dropped 3; count of bases not matched to a gene: 2. This CDR3 has 12 amino acids. Germline V CDR1 and CDR2: SEHNR, FQNEAQ (reference sequence). The CDR3 sequence: CASSRQGYEQYF. Here the CDR3 DNA reads TGTGCCAGCAGTCGACAGGGCTACGAGCAGTACTTC.

The CDR3 spells CASSLAGLAGNFQETQYF. The CDR3, as DNA: TGTGCCAGCAGCTTAGCGGGACTAGCGGGGAACTTCCAAGAGACCCAGTACTTC. The chain couples TRBV7-8 to TRBJ2-5; 13 bases line up with TRBD2. The CDR3 has 18 residues. CDR1 is SGHVS, CDR2 FQNEAQ, per germline. V dropped 0 bases and J dropped 1; count of bases not matched to a gene: 5.

The V and J genes are TRBV7-9 and TRBJ2-2; 10 bases are a match to TRBD2. With V trimmed by 0 bases and J by 0 bases, 1 base remained unmatched. The germline V gene encodes CDR1 SEHNR and CDR2 FQNEAQ (reference sequence). This CDR3 spans 17 amino acids. Written as DNA, the CDR3 is TGTGCCAGCAGCTTAGCAACTAGCGGGACGAACACCGGGGAGCTGTTTTTT. It encodes CASSLATSGTNTGELFF.

This clone turned up a few times. J is TRBJ1-5 and V is TRBV6-2 or TRBV6-3; tentatively, D is TRBD1 (5 bases). The V end lost 3 bases, the J end lost 6 bases, and 12 bases lay between the germline ends. CDR1 is MNHEY and CDR2 is SVGEGT in the germline V gene. This CDR3 contains 14 residues. The CDR3 loop reads CASSYMTAAQPQHF. The DNA for the CDR3 is TGTGCCAGCAGTTATATGACAGCAGCTCAGCCCCAGCATTTT.

This chain connects TRBV5-1 to TRBJ1-1, with 10 nucleotides matching TRBD1. V lost 7 bases, J lost 5 bases, and 8 bases stayed unmatched. CDR3 length: 14 residues. Germline CDR1 is SGHRS and CDR2 is YFSETQ. The DNA of the CDR3 is TGCGCCAGCTCGGGGGACAGGGGTAGAACTGAAGCTTTCTTT. It is translated as CASSGDRGRTEAFF.

The chain recombines TRBV13 with TRBJ2-7; D gene uncertain. This CDR3 has 15 amino acids. Germline loops: CDR1 PRHDT, CDR2 FYEKMQ (reference sequence). V was trimmed by 2 bases and J by 2 bases, leaving 13 bases between them. CDR3 nucleotide sequence: TGTGCCAGCAGCTTATCCTGGACCAGCCCCTACGAGCAGTACTTC. This gives the protein CASSLSWTSPYEQYF.

The chain joins TRBV27 to TRBJ2-1; 11 bases are shared with TRBD2. The CDR3 length is 16 residues. Germline lookup yields CDR1 MNHEY and CDR2 SMNVEV (reference sequence). The junction had 11 bases not matched to a gene; V was cut back by 5 bases and J by 8 bases. This chain's CDR3 is CASSLLAGGLTYEQFF. In nucleotides, the CDR3 is TGTGCCAGCAGTCTGCTAGCGGGGGGCCTCACGTATGAGCAGTTCTTC.

The chain carries TRBV28 and TRBJ2-7; 7 nucleotides line up with TRBD1. This CDR3 contains 13 residues. Trimming removed 7 bases from V and 6 bases from J; junction bases left unmatched: 9. Germline V lookup: CDR1 MDHEN, CDR2 SYDVKM. CDR3: CASTRQGRTEQYF. The CDR3 nucleotides read TGTGCCAGCACCCGACAGGGCCGAACCGAGCAGTACTTC. Using reference TRBV28 and TRBJ2-7 for the parts outside the CDR3, the full variable domain is DVKVTQSSRYLVKRTGEKVFLECVQDMDHENMFWYRQDPGLGLRLIYFSYDVKMKEKGDIPEGYSVSREKKERFSLILESASTNQTSMYLCASTRQGRTEQYFGPGTRLTVT.

This clone was detected only once. The rearrangement links TRBV6-5 to TRBJ1-3; TRBD1 agrees at 9 bases. The CDR3 has 15 residues. V lost 5 bases and J lost 3; bases outside the gene matches: 5. The germline V gene has CDR1 MNHEY and CDR2 SVGAGI. CDR3 region: CASSLQGANGNTIYF. The CDR3 region has the DNA TGTGCCAGCAGTCTACAGGGGGCGAATGGAAACACCATATATTTT.

The table lists this clone with a few counts. This rearrangement joins TRBV2 to TRBJ1-5, with D unclear. Germline loops: CDR1 SNHLY, CDR2 FYNNEI. Trimming stripped 4 bases from V and 4 bases from J, with 5 bases between. CDR3 length: 12 residues. The CDR3 protein is CASSVRNQPQHF. The CDR3 DNA sequence: TGTGCCAGCAGTGTTCGAAATCAGCCCCAGCATTTT.

This chain links TRBV7-2 with TRBJ1-2; weak D call: TRBD1 (5 bases). The length of the CDR3 is 14 residues. V was clipped by 5 bases and J by 4 bases, with 14 bases between them. Germline V gene lookup returns CDR1 SGHTA and CDR2 FQGNSA. The CDR3 DNA sequence: TGTGCCAGCAGCCCGGAGGGGCGATCCTATGGCTACACCTTC. It is translated as CASSPEGRSYGYTF.

This clone was detected a few times. The rearrangement links TRBV6-2 or TRBV6-3 to TRBJ1-4, with TRBD1 matching 12 bases. The germline V gene has CDR1 MNHEY and CDR2 SVGEGT. This CDR3 has 19 residues. The trim removed 5 bases at V and 0 bases at J, leaving 10 bases unmatched. The CDR3 DNA reads as TGTGCCAGCAGTCAGTTTGGAGGGACAGGGGGCGCAACTAATGAAAAACTGTTTTTT. Protein: CASSQFGGTGGATNEKLFF.

This chain uses TRBV5-6 with TRBJ2-1, with D perhaps being TRBD1 or TRBD2 (6 bases each). Trimming left V 4 bases short and J 7 bases short, with 9 bases between. This CDR3 comprises 12 residues. CDR1 and CDR2 from the germline V gene are SGHDT and YYEEEE. CDR3 residues: CASSRGGNEQFF. In nucleotides, the CDR3 is TGTGCCAGCAGCCGAGGGGGGAATGAGCAGTTCTTC. The variable domain in full, with the rest retrieved from reference TRBV5-6 and TRBJ2-1, is DAGVTQSPTHLIKTRGQQVTLRCSPKSGHDTVSWYQQALGQGPQFIFQYYEEEERQRGNFPDRFSGHQFPNYSSELNVNALLLGDSALYLCASSRGGNEQFFGPGTRLTVL.

The rearrangement uses TRBV6-6 and TRBJ2-7; the D gene could be TRBD1 or TRBD2 (5 bases each). V shed 7 bases and J shed 6 bases, with 19 bases lying between them. Germline V gives CDR1 MNHNY, CDR2 SVGAGI (reference sequence). This CDR3 comprises 14 residues. The CDR3 nucleotides read TGTGCCAGCATGGGGACCACGGGCTTGAGCGAGCAGTACTTC. It yields the protein CASMGTTGLSEQYF.

The chain recombines TRBV27 with TRBJ2-7; D gene uncertain. V lost 2 bases to trimming and J lost 3 bases, with 14 bases between them. This CDR3 comprises 15 residues. Germline CDR1 and CDR2: MNHEY and SMNVEV (reference sequence). CDR3: CASSLQIGPNYEQYF. Written as DNA, the CDR3 is TGTGCCAGCAGTTTACAGATAGGTCCCAACTACGAGCAGTACTTC.

V gene TRBV2 combines with J gene TRBJ2-1, with D tentatively TRBD1 (5 bases). Trimming cost V 1 base and J 15 bases, with 10 bases left between them. The CDR3 is made up of 11 amino acids. Germline values: CDR1 SNHLY, CDR2 FYNNEI. The CDR3 sequence is CASSEGTRRFF. The CDR3 region has the DNA TGTGCCAGCAGTGAAGGGACACGGCGGTTCTTC.

V gene TRBV30 combines with J gene TRBJ2-1; D assignment may be TRBD1 or TRBD2 (5 bases each). Deletions cut 2 bases from V and 3 bases from J, with 14 bases between. This CDR3 spans 15 amino acids. Germline V gene sequence: CDR1 GTSNPN, CDR2 SVGIG (reference sequence). CDR3 protein: CAWSYRDGYYNEQFF. The CDR3 region has the DNA TGTGCCTGGAGTTATCGGGACGGCTACTACAATGAGCAGTTCTTC.

This clone was detected a few times. The rearrangement joins TRBV19 to TRBJ2-2; 9 bases match TRBD1. CDR3 length equals 18 residues. V lost 7 bases to trimming and J lost 3 bases; unmatched junction nucleotides: 15. The V gene's germline CDR1 is LNHDA and CDR2 SQIVND (reference sequence). The CDR3 DNA sequence: TGTGCCAGTACTATGGGACAGGGCTCCCAGTACGACACCGGGGAGCTGTTTTTT. The encoded protein is CASTMGQGSQYDTGELFF.

This clone was observed once. The V and J genes are TRBV28 and TRBJ2-3; no definite D call. The germline V and J ends were trimmed by 4 bases and 5 bases, with 7 bases remaining between them. CDR3 length equals 12 residues. Germline V lookup: CDR1 MDHEN, CDR2 SYDVKM. This chain's CDR3 is CASSSIGDTQYF. For the CDR3, the DNA is TGTGCCAGCAGTTCCATTGGAGATACGCAGTATTTT.

The chain carries TRBV7-6 and TRBJ2-2; TRBD2 is a possible D gene (6 bases). The CDR3 totals 21 residues. The germline V gene has CDR1 SGHVS and CDR2 FNYEAQ. V shed 1 base and J shed 1 base, with 25 bases lying between them. The CDR3 DNA reads TGTGCCAGCAGCTTAGGCCTCCCTGGGGGGACGTTAAAAGAGAACACCGGGGAGCTGTTTTTT. Translation: CASSLGLPGGTLKENTGELFF.